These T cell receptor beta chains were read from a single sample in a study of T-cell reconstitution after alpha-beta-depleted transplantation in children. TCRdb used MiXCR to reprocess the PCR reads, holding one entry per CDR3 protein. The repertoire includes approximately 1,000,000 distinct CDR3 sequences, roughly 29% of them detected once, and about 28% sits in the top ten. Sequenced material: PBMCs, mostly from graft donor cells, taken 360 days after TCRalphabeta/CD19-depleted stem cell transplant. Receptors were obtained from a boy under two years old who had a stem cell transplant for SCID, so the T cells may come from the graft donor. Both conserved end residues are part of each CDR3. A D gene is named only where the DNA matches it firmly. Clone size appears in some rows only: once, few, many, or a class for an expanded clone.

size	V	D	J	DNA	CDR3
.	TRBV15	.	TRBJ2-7	TGTGCCACCAGCAGTGTCGCGGACCATCCCTACGAGCAGTACTTC	CATSSVADHPYEQYF
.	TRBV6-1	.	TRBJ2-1	TGTGCCAGCAGTCGATACAGCGCTGCCTCCTACAATGAGCAGTTCTTC	CASSRYSAASYNEQFF
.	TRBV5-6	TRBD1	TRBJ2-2	TGTGCCAGCAGCTCGGACAGGGACAGACAGGACTACACCGGGGAGCTGTTTTTT	CASSSDRDRQDYTGELFF
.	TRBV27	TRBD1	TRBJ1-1	TGTGCCAGCAGTTTATATCGGGACAGGCACACTGAAGCTTTCTTT	CASSLYRDRHTEAFF
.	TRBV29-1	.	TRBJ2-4	TGCAGCGTTGAGACGGCTGACTGGGAGAACATTCAGTACTTC	CSVETADWENIQYF
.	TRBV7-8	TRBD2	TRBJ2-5	TGTGCCAGCAGCCACTGGACTAGCGCGGAGACCCAGTACTTC	CASSHWTSAETQYF
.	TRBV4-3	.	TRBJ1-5	TGCGCCAGCAGCCAAGATTTAGGGGAAGGTCAGCCCCAGCATTTT	CASSQDLGEGQPQHF
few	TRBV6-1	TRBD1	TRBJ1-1	TGTGCCAGCAGTGGCGGGGACAGGGAGTATACTGAAGCTTTCTTT	CASSGGDREYTEAFF
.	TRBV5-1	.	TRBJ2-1	TGCGCCAGCAGCTTGCCGGGGCAACCCTACAATGAGCAGTTCTTC	CASSLPGQPYNEQFF
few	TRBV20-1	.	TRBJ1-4	TGCAGTGCTGGGGGGCGCGATGCTAATGAAAAACTGTTTTTT	CSAGGRDANEKLFF
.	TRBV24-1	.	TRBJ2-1	TGTGCCACCAGTGACCGGAGAGAAAAGCAGTTCTTC	CATSDRREKQFF
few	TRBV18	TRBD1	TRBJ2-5	TGTGCCAGCTCACCCCGGACAGGGCCCAGGGAGACCCAGTACTTC	CASSPRTGPRETQYF
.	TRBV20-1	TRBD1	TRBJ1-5	TGCAGTGCTGGACAGGGGGGAAATCAGCCCCAGCATTTT	CSAGQGGNQPQHF
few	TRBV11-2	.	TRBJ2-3	TGTGCCAGCAGCTTAGATTTCCGGGCGATAACAGATACGCAGTATTTT	CASSLDFRAITDTQYF
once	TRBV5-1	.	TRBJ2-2	TGCGCCAGCAGCCCGGACGGGGCCACGAACACCGGGGAGCTGTTTTTT	CASSPDGATNTGELFF
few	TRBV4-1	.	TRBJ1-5	TGCGCCAGCTCCTGGACCGGCAGCAGTCAGCCCCAGCATTTT	CASSWTGSSQPQHF
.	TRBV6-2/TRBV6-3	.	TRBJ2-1	TGTGCCAGCAGTTACAGCAGGGGATCGAGCGATGAGCAGTTCTTC	CASSYSRGSSDEQFF